The 21 T cell receptor beta chains reported below all come from one sample, sequenced in a study of human T cells and chemical hapten exposure. Time point meaning: patch test 2, 6 weeks after DPC sensitization. Treatment: therapeutic diphenylcyclopropenone sensitization with weekly scalp DPC. MiXCR was run by TCRdb on the RACE reads, yielding one entry per CDR3 protein. The sample lists approximately 96,000 distinct CDR3 sequences, approximately 9.3% occurring once. The material was whole blood, obtained in connection with sensitization to the hapten diphenylcyclopropenone (DPC). The receptors derive from a middle-aged woman with alopecia areata. Some clones in this sample may be carry-over from other donors' samples.

There are many counts of this clonotype. The chain has TRBV11-3 and TRBJ2-5, with a tentative D call TRBD2 (5 bases). Per the germline V gene, CDR1 is SGHNT and CDR2 is YENEEA. The length of the CDR3 is 13 residues. V was trimmed by 6 bases and J by 5 bases, leaving 13 bases between them. CDR3 nucleotide sequence: TGTGCCAGCAGTTGGAGGTCGGGGGAGACCCAGTACTTC. Its translation is CASSWRSGETQYF.

This clonotype has ten or more counts. One end of the junction is discordant with germline, which a read error may explain. This chain joins TRBV30 and TRBJ2-5; possible D gene TRBD2, 5 bases. The CDR3 consists of 12 residues. CDR1 and CDR2 from the germline V gene are GTSNPN and SVGIG (reference sequence). In DNA form, the CDR3 reads TGTGCCTGGGGTGTTAGCGAAGAGACCCAGTACTTC. Translating it yields CAWGVSEETQYF.

This clonotype appeared many times. V gene TRBV6-5 combines with J gene TRBJ2-3; D unresolved. CDR1 MNHEY and CDR2 SVGAGI come from the germline V gene. V was shortened by 2 bases and J by 4 bases, with 13 bases between the two germline ends. The CDR3 has 15 amino acids. CDR3 protein: CASSYLQSGSDTQYF. In nucleotides, the CDR3 is TGTGCCAGCAGTTACCTCCAGTCCGGGTCAGATACGCAGTATTTT.

This clonotype was observed a handful of times. The chain carries TRBV6-6 and TRBJ2-7; 7 nucleotides align to TRBD1. CDR3 length equals 14 residues. The J segment lost 6 bases and the V segment lost 4 bases, leaving 9 bases of the junction unmatched. Germline lookup yields CDR1 MNHNY and CDR2 SVGAGI (reference sequence). CDR3 nucleotides: TGTGCCAGCAGTTTAATTACAGGGGCGAGCGAGCAGTACTTC. Translation: CASSLITGASEQYF.

The V call is TRBV3-1, the J call TRBJ2-1; 8 nucleotides line up with TRBD2. The CDR3 has 17 amino acids. CDR1 and CDR2 from the germline V gene are LGHDT and YNNKEL (reference sequence). V lost 6 bases to trimming and J lost 9 bases; unmatched junction nucleotides: 19. The CDR3: CASRLSLGGRTGAEQFF. For the CDR3, the DNA is TGTGCCAGCAGGCTATCTCTAGGCGGGAGGACGGGAGCTGAGCAGTTCTTC.

Many counts were recorded for this clonotype. The chain carries TRBV10-3 and TRBJ2-3; D is perhaps TRBD2 (6 bases). The CDR3 is 18 amino acids. Between the trimmed V and J ends, which lost 5 bases and 0 bases, there was a span of 21 bases. Germline V lookup: CDR1 ENHRY, CDR2 SYGVKD. The CDR3 loop is CAISQLALNPVSTDTQYF. DNA of the CDR3: TGTGCCATCAGTCAACTAGCCCTGAACCCTGTTAGCACAGATACGCAGTATTTT.

Only a few counts were recorded for this clonotype. The chain has TRBV20-1 and TRBJ2-5, with D perhaps TRBD2 (6 bases). With 3 bases removed from V and 3 bases from J, the gap between germline ends came to 14 bases. This CDR3 has 14 residues. Germline V gene sequence: CDR1 DFQATT, CDR2 SNEGSKA (reference sequence). The CDR3 protein is CSASRASAKETQYF. The CDR3, as DNA: TGCAGTGCTAGTCGGGCTAGCGCGAAAGAGACCCAGTACTTC.

A few counts support this clonotype. This chain links TRBV7-2 with TRBJ2-7; 7 bases match TRBD1. Per the germline V gene, CDR1 is SGHTA and CDR2 is FQGNSA. This CDR3 is built from 14 residues. The J segment lost 6 bases and the V segment lost 1 base, leaving 6 bases of the junction unmatched. The CDR3 bases are TGTGCCAGCAGCTTAGACAGGGGTGGCCGCGAGCAGTACTTC. Its protein product is CASSLDRGGREQYF. Complete variable domain (other parts from reference TRBV7-2 and TRBJ2-7): GAGVSQSPSNKVTEKGKDVELRCDPISGHTALYWYRQSLGQGLEFLIYFQGNSAPDKSGLPSDRFSAERTGGSVSTLTIQRTQQEDSAVYLCASSLDRGGREQYFGPGTRLTVT.

This clonotype was observed many times. The chain links TRBV5-1 to TRBJ2-7, with D possibly TRBD2 on 5 matching bases. The CDR3 sequence is 17 residues long. The germline V gene has CDR1 SGHRS and CDR2 YFSETQ. V was trimmed by 4 bases and J by 2 bases, leaving 22 bases between them. The CDR3 DNA follows: TGCGCCAGCAGCCCCCCATCGGGAAGCGACTACGCCTACGAGCAGTACTTC. Translation gives CASSPPSGSDYAYEQYF.

This clonotype was counted a few times. The CDR3 loop is CASTRKLSGRTDTQYF. The CDR3 nucleotides are TGTGCCAGCACCCGAAAACTTAGCGGGAGAACGGATACGCAGTATTTT. The chain is built from TRBV5-4 and TRBJ2-3, with 9 positions matching TRBD2. The CDR3 totals 16 residues. Trimming cost V 6 bases and J 6 bases; bases outside gene matches: 14. Germline CDR1 reads SGHNT; CDR2 reads YYREEE (reference sequence). The variable domain in full, with the rest retrieved from reference TRBV5-4 and TRBJ2-3, is ETGVTQSPTHLIKTRGQQVTLRCSSQSGHNTVSWYQQALGQGPQFIFQYYREEENGRGNFPPRFSGLQFPNYSSELNVNALELDDSALYLCASTRKLSGRTDTQYFGPGTRLTVL.

This clonotype was found a few times. This chain uses TRBV5-1 with TRBJ1-6; D not certain. V was trimmed by 0 bases and J by 6 bases, leaving 10 bases between them. Germline CDR1 is SGHRS and CDR2 is YFSETQ. The CDR3 consists of 15 residues. The CDR3 sequence is CASSLDVSFNSPLHF. For the CDR3, the DNA is TGCGCCAGCAGCTTGGATGTCAGCTTTAATTCACCCCTCCACTTT.

This clonotype was observed at least ten times. The V gene is TRBV7-9, the J gene TRBJ1-4; 9 bases are a match to TRBD1. J lost 7 bases, V lost 4 bases, and 4 bases had no gene match. CDR3 length equals 14 residues. Germline V gene sequence: CDR1 SEHNR, CDR2 FQNEAQ (reference sequence). CDR3 nucleotide sequence: TGTGCCAGCAGCTGGGACAGGGTCGGTGAAAAACTGTTTTTT. Translation gives CASSWDRVGEKLFF.

This clonotype was seen many times. The chain has TRBV20-1 and TRBJ2-1; D gene uncertain. The CDR3 spans 12 residues. CDR1 DFQATT and CDR2 SNEGSKA come from the germline V gene (reference sequence). V was shortened by 0 bases and J by 10 bases, with 10 bases between the two germline ends. The CDR3 DNA reads TGCAGTGCTAGAGATTTAGGGTTGGAGCAGTTCTTC. Protein: CSARDLGLEQFF.

In this sample, this clonotype turned up a few times. The V call is TRBV12-3 or TRBV12-4, the J call TRBJ2-7; D may be TRBD1 (5 bases). V was clipped by 3 bases and J by 13 bases, with 16 bases between them. The CDR3 is 12 amino acids. Here the CDR3 DNA reads TGTGCCAGCAGTTTCAGTCAGGGCTTCAATTACTTC. Protein sequence: CASSFSQGFNYF.

This clonotype was seen only a few times. The genes are TRBV6-2 or TRBV6-3 and TRBJ1-2; no definite D call. Germline CDR1 reads MNHEY; CDR2 reads SVGEGT. This CDR3 comprises 13 residues. Trimming cost V 5 bases and J 4 bases, with 11 bases left between them. For the CDR3, the DNA is TGTGCCAGCAGTCAAGGGCGGGTCTATGGCTACACCTTC. Its translation: CASSQGRVYGYTF.

This clonotype was found many times. The V gene is TRBV6-6, the J gene TRBJ2-1, with D perhaps matching TRBD2 (6 bases). The CDR3 extends over 15 amino acids. With 5 bases removed from V and 4 bases from J, the gap between germline ends came to 15 bases. Germline-derived CDR1 and CDR2 are MNHNY and SVGAGI (reference sequence). The CDR3 sequence: CASSTGGSGYNEQFF. In DNA form, the CDR3 reads TGTGCCAGCAGTACAGGAGGGTCGGGGTACAATGAGCAGTTCTTC.

This clonotype appeared a few times. This chain connects TRBV10-2 to TRBJ1-5, with D maybe TRBD1 (6 bases). Germline CDR1 is WSHSY and CDR2 is SAAADI. The CDR3 has 14 amino acids. The V and J ends lost 9 bases and 6 bases respectively, with 18 bases between them. The CDR3 reads CASRHSGEGQPQHF. Here the CDR3 DNA reads TGCGCCAGTCGCCATTCAGGGGAGGGTCAGCCCCAGCATTTT.

Only a few counts were recorded for this clonotype. The J gene is TRBJ2-3, the V gene TRBV5-6; D remains unclear. The CDR3 totals 12 residues. Trimming cost V 1 base and J 10 bases, with 10 bases left between them. Germline V gives CDR1 SGHDT, CDR2 YYEEEE. The CDR3 loop is CASSLTSRAQYF. CDR3 sequence (DNA): TGTGCCAGCAGCTTGACTTCCCGAGCGCAGTATTTT. The full variable domain, with the rest looked up from reference TRBV5-6 and TRBJ2-3, is DAGVTQSPTHLIKTRGQQVTLRCSPKSGHDTVSWYQQALGQGPQFIFQYYEEEERQRGNFPDRFSGHQFPNYSSELNVNALLLGDSALYLCASSLTSRAQYFGPGTRLTVL.

The count of this clonotype is one. V and J are TRBV28 and TRBJ1-2; 7 nucleotides match TRBD1. The germline gives CDR1 MDHEN, CDR2 SYDVKM. V shed 6 bases and J 3 bases; nucleotides not matched to a gene: 7. This CDR3 contains 14 residues. The CDR3 DNA reads as TGTGCCAGCAGGACAACAGGGGATGACTATGGCTACACCTTC. It yields the protein CASRTTGDDYGYTF.

This clonotype was seen repeatedly, ten times or more. This chain connects TRBV7-6 to TRBJ2-5; 7 positions match TRBD1. J gave up 1 base and V 5 bases, and 7 bases lay outside the gene matches. The length of the CDR3 is 15 residues. Germline CDR1 reads SGHVS; CDR2 reads FNYEAQ. The CDR3 DNA is TGTGCCAGCAGCCCCGGGACAGCCCGCCAAGAGACCCAGTACTTC. This sequence encodes CASSPGTARQETQYF. The whole variable domain, remainder taken from reference TRBV7-6 and TRBJ2-5, is GAGVSQSPRYKVTKRGQDVALRCDPISGHVSLYWYRQALGQGPEFLTYFNYEAQQDKSGLPNDRFSAERPEGSISTLTIQRTEQRDSAMYRCASSPGTARQETQYFGPGTRLLVL.

This clonotype has more than one count but fewer than ten. The CDR3 DNA reads as TGCAGTGCTCCAACAGGGCCGATAATTGGTGAGCAGTTCTTC. Its protein product is CSAPTGPIIGEQFF. The chain uses TRBV20-1 and TRBJ2-1; D might be TRBD1 (6 bases). The V gene lost 5 bases and the J gene lost 9 bases, with 20 bases spanning the gap. CDR1 and CDR2 from the germline V gene are DFQATT and SNEGSKA (reference sequence). CDR3 length: 14 amino acids.